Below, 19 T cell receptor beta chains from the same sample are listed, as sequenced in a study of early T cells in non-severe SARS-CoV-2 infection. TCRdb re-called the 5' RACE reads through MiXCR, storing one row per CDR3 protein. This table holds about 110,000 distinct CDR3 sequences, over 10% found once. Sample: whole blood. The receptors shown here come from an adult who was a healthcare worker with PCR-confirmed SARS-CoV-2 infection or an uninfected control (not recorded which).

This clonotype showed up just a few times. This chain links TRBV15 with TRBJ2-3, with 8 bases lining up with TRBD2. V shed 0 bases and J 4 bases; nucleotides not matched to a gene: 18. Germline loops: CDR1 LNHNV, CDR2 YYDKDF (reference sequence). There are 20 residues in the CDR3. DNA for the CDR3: TGTGCCACCAGCAGAGATAAATGGTCCAGCGGGGGACGGTTCTCAGATACGCAGTATTTT. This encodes CATSRDKWSSGGRFSDTQYF.

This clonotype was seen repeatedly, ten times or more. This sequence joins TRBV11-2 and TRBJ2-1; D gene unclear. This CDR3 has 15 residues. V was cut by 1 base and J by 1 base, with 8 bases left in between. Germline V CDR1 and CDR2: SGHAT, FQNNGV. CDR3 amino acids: CASSLGPGSYNEQFF. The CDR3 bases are TGTGCCAGCAGCTTAGGTCCCGGATCCTACAATGAGCAGTTCTTC.

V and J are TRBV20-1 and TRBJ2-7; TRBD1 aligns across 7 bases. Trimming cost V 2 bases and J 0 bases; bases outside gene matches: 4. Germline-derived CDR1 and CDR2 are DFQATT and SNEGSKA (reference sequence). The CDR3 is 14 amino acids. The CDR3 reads CSARPQGNSYEQYF. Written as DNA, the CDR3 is TGCAGTGCTAGACCACAGGGGAACTCCTACGAGCAGTACTTC.

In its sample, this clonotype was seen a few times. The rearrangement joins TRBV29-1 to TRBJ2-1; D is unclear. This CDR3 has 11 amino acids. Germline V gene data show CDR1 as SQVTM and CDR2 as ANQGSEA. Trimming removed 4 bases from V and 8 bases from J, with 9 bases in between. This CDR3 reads CSVVSIHEQFF. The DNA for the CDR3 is TGCAGCGTTGTTAGCATCCATGAGCAGTTCTTC.

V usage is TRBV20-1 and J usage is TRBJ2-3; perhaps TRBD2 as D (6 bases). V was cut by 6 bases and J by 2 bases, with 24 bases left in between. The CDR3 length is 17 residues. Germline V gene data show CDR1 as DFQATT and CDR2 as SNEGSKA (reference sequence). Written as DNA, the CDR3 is TGCAGTGCGGAATCGGAGTGGCGGACTAAATACACAGATACGCAGTATTTT. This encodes CSAESEWRTKYTDTQYF.

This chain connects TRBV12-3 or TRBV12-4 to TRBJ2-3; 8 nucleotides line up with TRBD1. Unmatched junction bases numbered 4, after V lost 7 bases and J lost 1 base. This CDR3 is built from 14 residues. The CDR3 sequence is CASTNRGGTDTQYF. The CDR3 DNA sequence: TGTGCCAGCACGAACAGGGGGGGCACAGATACGCAGTATTTT.

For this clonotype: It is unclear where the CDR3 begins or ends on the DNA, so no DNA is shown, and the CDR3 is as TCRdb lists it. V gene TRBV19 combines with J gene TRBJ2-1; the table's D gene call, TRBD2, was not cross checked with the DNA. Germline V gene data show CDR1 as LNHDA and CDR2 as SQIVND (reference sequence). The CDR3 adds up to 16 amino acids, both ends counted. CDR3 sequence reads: CASSIDWASGSLVLFF.

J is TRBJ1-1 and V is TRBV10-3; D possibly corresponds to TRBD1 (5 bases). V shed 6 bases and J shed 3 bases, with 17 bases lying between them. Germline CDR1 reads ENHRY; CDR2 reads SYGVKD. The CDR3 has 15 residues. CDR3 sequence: CAIRQGRGMDTEAFF. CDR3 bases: TGTGCCATCAGGCAGGGCCGAGGGATGGACACTGAAGCTTTCTTT.

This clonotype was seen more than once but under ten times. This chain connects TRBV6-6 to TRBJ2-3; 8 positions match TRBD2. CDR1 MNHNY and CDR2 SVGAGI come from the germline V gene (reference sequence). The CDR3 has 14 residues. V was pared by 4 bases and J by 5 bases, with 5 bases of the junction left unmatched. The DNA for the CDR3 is TGTGCCAGCAGTTCTCCCGGGGGGGGAGATACGCAGTATTTT. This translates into CASSSPGGGDTQYF.

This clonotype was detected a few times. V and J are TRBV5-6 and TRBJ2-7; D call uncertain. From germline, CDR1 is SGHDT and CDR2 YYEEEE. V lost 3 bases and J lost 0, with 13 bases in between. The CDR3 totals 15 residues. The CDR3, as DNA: TGTGCCAGCAGCTCTCCGAGCGTGCACTCCTACGAGCAGTACTTC. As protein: CASSSPSVHSYEQYF.

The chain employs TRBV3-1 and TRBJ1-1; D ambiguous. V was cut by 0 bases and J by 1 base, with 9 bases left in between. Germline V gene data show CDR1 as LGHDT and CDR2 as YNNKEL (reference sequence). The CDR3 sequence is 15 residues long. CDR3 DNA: TGTGCCAGCAGCCAAGAAGGAGCAGGGAACACTGAAGCTTTCTTT. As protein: CASSQEGAGNTEAFF. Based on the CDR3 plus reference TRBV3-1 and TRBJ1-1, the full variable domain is DTAVSQTPKYLVTQMGNDKSIKCEQNLGHDTMYWYKQDSKKFLKIMFSYNNKELIINETVPNRFSPKSPDKAHLNLHINSLELGDSAVYFCASSQEGAGNTEAFFGQGTRLTVV.

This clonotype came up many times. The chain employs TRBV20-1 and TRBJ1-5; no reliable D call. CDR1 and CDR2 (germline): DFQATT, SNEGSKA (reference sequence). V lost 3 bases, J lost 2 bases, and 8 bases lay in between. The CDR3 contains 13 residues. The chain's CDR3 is CSASGVGNQPQHF. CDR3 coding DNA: TGCAGTGCTAGTGGGGTGGGCAATCAGCCCCAGCATTTT.

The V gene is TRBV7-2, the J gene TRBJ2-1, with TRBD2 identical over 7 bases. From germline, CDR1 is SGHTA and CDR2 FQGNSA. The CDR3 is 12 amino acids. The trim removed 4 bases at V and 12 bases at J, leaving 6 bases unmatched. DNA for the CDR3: TGTGCCAGCAGCTCCTATTGGGGGGGGCAGTTCTTC. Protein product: CASSSYWGGQFF.

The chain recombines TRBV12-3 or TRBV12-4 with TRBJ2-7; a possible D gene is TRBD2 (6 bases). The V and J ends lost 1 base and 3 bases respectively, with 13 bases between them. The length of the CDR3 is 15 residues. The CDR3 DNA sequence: TGTGCCAGCAGTTTAGAGGGACTCCTATTCTACGAGCAGTACTTC. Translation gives CASSLEGLLFYEQYF.

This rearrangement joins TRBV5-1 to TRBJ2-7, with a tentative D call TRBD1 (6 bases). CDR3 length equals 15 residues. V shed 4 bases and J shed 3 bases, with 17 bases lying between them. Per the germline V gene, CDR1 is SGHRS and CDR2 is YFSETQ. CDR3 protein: CASSLIRDTYYEQYF. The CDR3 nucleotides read TGCGCCAGCAGCCTAATCCGGGACACTTACTACGAGCAGTACTTC.

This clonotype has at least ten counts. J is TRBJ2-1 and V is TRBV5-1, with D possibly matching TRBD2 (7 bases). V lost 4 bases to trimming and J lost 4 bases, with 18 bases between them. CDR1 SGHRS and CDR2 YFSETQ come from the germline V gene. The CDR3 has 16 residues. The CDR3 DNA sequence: TGCGCCAGCAGCCTGGGGCGGGGGCTAGGGTACAATGAGCAGTTCTTC. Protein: CASSLGRGLGYNEQFF. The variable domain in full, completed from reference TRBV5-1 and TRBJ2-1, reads KAGVTQTPRYLIKTRGQQVTLSCSPISGHRSVSWYQQTPGQGLQFLFEYFSETQRNKGNFPGRFSGRQFSNSRSEMNVSTLELGDSALYLCASSLGRGLGYNEQFFGPGTRLTVL.

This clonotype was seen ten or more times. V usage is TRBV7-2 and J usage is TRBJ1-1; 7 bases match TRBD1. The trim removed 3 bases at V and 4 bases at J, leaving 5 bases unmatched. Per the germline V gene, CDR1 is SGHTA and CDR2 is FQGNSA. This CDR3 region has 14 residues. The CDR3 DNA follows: TGTGCCAGCAGCTTGGCAGGGGGGATCACTGAAGCTTTCTTT. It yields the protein CASSLAGGITEAFF.

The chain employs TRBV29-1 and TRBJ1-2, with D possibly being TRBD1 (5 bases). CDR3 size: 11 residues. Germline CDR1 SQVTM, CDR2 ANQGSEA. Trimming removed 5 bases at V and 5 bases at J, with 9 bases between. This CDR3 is CSVLGGYGYTF. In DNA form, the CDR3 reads TGCAGCGTTTTGGGGGGGTATGGCTACACCTTC.

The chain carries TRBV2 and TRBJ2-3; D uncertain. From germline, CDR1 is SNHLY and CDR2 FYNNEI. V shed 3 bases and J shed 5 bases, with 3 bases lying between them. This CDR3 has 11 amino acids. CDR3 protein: CASSEGDTQYF. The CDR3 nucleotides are TGTGCCAGCAGTGAGGGAGATACGCAGTATTTT.